These 5 T cell receptor beta chains came from one sample sequenced in a study of PD-1 blockade in classical Hodgkin lymphoma. The repertoire was sequenced with immunoSEQ multiplex PCR; TCRdb's copy has only in-frame clones and lacks some. The table includes approximately 9,000 clones, approximately 90% detected once. Time point reported: newly diagnosed, previously untreated cHL patient sample. Applied to thawed PBMCs, magnetic negative selection was the method used to isolate CD8+ T cells. Sequences were obtained from CD8+ T cells from blood. The source is a human donor with classical Hodgkin lymphoma.

Only one count was recorded for this clone. The chain couples TRBV5-6 to TRBJ2-5; tentatively, D is TRBD1 or TRBD2 (5 bases each). Germline assignment: CDR1 SGHDT and CDR2 YYEEEE. This CDR3 is 15 amino acids long. V gave up 4 bases and J gave up 4 bases, with 17 bases separating them. CDR3 sequence (DNA): TGTGCCAGCAGCACGGGCCCTTATGGGGGAGAGACCCAGTACTTC. Residues: CASSTGPYGGETQYF.

This clone was observed a few times. V is TRBV25-1 and J is TRBJ2-2; TRBD1 matches 8 bases. Germline V gene sequence: CDR1 MGHDK, CDR2 SYGVNS. The length of the CDR3 is 16 residues. J lost 8 bases, V lost 5 bases, and 13 bases had no gene match. The CDR3 sequence: CASSPRQGQDLGELFF. The CDR3 region has the DNA TGTGCCAGCAGTCCACGACAGGGACAGGATCTGGGGGAGCTGTTTTTT. The variable domain in full, completed from reference TRBV25-1 and TRBJ2-2, reads EADIYQTPRYLVIGTGKKITLECSQTMGHDKMYWYQQDPGMELHLIHYSYGVNSTEKGDLSSESTVSRIRTEHFPLTLESARPSHTSQYLCASSPRQGQDLGELFFGEGSRLTVL.

The chain combines TRBV4-3 with TRBJ1-2, with D possibly TRBD1 on 6 matching bases. This CDR3 has 15 residues. Germline V lookup: CDR1 LGHNA, CDR2 YSLEER. V was clipped by 0 bases and J by 5 bases, with 13 bases between them. The CDR3 region is CASSQDRGARYGYTF. The CDR3 coding sequence is TGCGCCAGCAGCCAAGATCGGGGGGCGCGTTATGGCTACACCTTC.

The rearrangement uses TRBV9 and TRBJ1-1; tentatively, D is TRBD1 (6 bases). CDR3 length: 17 residues. Germline-derived CDR1 and CDR2 are SGDLS and YYNGEE. Trimming removed 0 bases at V and 2 bases at J, with 17 bases between. CDR3: CASSVAGRGLGNTEAFF. Here the CDR3 DNA reads TGTGCCAGCAGCGTAGCGGGAAGGGGGTTGGGTAACACTGAAGCTTTCTTT.

This clone was counted between two and nine times. The J gene is TRBJ1-5, the V gene TRBV4-1, with TRBD1 matching over 9 bases. V lost 4 bases to trimming and J lost 7 bases; unmatched junction nucleotides: 8. The germline gives CDR1 MGHRA, CDR2 YSYEKL. This CDR3 is 15 amino acids long. The CDR3 DNA follows: TGCGCCAGCAGCCGAACGGGACAGGGCGGGCAGCCCCAGCATTTT. Encoded protein: CASSRTGQGGQPQHF.